This T cell receptor (beta chain) was identified during a study of a mutant IDH1 vaccine in newly diagnosed glioma. Study summary: The initiation of vaccination occurred 4-6 weeks after radiotherapy alone, or with temozolomide cycles. Treated patients comprised 62.5% males and roughly 40% females, mean age approximately 38 years. Before enrollment, the patients had been treated with radiotherapy alone, temozolomide alone, or both together. Most of them had received both.

Points on this clone: Antigen unknown.

Data came from immunoSEQ multiplex PCR; TCRdb stores just in-frame clones and leaves some out. The table has fewer than 70,000 clones, approximately 80% seen once; the top ten hold 3% to 4%. This CDR3 is built from 15 residues. V lost 5 bases and J 3 bases, leaving 14 bases between the germline ends. Per the germline V gene, CDR1 is SGHVS and CDR2 is FNYEAQ. Sample time point: week 11, during vaccination. What each vaccine dose contained was 300 ug of mutant IDH1 20-mer peptide, accompanied by topical imiquimod. Every donor had a new WHO grade 3 or 4 astrocytoma that was IDH1-mutant, with loss of nuclear ATRX.

The chain couples TRBV7-6 to TRBJ1-5; D perhaps matches TRBD1 (6 bases). This TCR was sampled from a man in his thirties or forties with glioma. The sample here was PBMCs, taken from a glioma patient whose treatment included an IDH1 peptide vaccine. The CDR3 sequence: CASSQETGTNQPQHF. CDR3 nucleotides: TGTGCCAGCAGCCAAGAGACAGGTACCAATCAGCCCCAGCATTTT.